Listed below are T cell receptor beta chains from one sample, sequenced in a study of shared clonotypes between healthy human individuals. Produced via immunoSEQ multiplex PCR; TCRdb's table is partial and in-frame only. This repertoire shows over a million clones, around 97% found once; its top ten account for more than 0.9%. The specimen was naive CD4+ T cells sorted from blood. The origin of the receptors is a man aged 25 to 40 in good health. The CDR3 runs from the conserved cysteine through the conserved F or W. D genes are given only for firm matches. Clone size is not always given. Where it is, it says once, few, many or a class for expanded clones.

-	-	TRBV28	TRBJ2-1	CASRKDQVRDEQFF	TGTGCCAGCAGGAAAGATCAGGTCAGGGATGAGCAGTTCTTC
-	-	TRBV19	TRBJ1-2	CASSTPFGYTF	TGTGCCAGTAGTACCCCATTTGGCTACACCTTC
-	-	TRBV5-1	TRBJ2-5	CASSSQRSSSKTQYF	TGCGCCAGCAGCAGCCAGCGTTCGTCCTCCAAGACCCAGTACTTC
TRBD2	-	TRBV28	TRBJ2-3	CASSPARLAGVGSTDTQYF	TGTGCCAGCAGTCCCGCGCGGCTAGCGGGAGTTGGGAGCACAGATACGCAGTATTTT
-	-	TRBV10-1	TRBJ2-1	CASSEGRYNEQFF	TGCGCCAGCAGTGAGGGGAGATACAATGAGCAGTTCTTC
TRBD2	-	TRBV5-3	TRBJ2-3	CARSRNRAGAHPDTQYF	TGTGCCAGAAGCCGAAATAGGGCGGGAGCCCACCCAGATACGCAGTATTTT
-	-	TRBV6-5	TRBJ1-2	CASNPSRRNYGYTF	TGTGCCAGCAACCCAAGTAGACGTAACTATGGCTACACCTTC
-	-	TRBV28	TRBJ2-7	CASSSAPWTDYEQYF	TGTGCCAGCAGTTCTGCACCCTGGACAGACTACGAGCAGTACTTC
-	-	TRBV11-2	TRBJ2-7	CASSLLISSAKAYEQYF	TGTGCCAGCAGCTTATTAATCTCTAGCGCCAAGGCCTACGAGCAGTACTTC
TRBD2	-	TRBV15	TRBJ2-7	CATSRDSGLAGREQYF	TGTGCCACCAGCAGAGATTCGGGACTAGCGGGAAGAGAGCAGTACTTC
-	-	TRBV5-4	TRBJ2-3	CASSLERLASTDTQYF	TGTGCCAGCAGCTTGGAGCGCCTAGCATCGACAGATACGCAGTATTTT
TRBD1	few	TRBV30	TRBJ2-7	CAWSVLGQFYEQYF	TGTGCCTGGAGTGTACTGGGACAGTTCTACGAGCAGTACTTC
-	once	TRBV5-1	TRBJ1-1	CASSLLNQNTEAFF	TGCGCCAGCAGCTTGCTAAACCAGAACACTGAAGCTTTCTTT
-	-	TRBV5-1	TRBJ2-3	CASSLETLDTQYF	TGCGCCAGCAGCTTGGAGACTCTAGATACGCAGTATTTT
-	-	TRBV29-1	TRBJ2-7	CSVGVSGTVYEQYF	TGCAGCGTTGGAGTAAGTGGGACGGTCTACGAGCAGTACTTC
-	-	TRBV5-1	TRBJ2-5	CASSYSALGQETQYF	TGCGCCAGCAGCTACTCGGCGTTGGGCCAAGAGACCCAGTACTTC
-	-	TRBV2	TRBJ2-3	CASSEEIQFTDTQYF	TGTGCCAGCAGTGAAGAGATCCAGTTCACAGATACGCAGTATTTT
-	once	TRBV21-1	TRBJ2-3	CASGLLGLPPNTDTQYF	TGTGCCAGCGGCCTCCTCGGCCTCCCTCCCAACACAGATACGCAGTATTTT
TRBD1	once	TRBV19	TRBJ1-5	CASRGQGVHQPQHF	TGTGCCAGTAGGGGACAGGGGGTACACCAGCCCCAGCATTTT
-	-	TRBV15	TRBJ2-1	CATSGRGKSSYNEQFF	TGTGCCACCAGCGGACGGGGGAAGAGCTCCTACAATGAGCAGTTCTTC
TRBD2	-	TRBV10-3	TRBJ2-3	CAISGDYSGRPANTQYF	TGTGCCATCAGTGGGGACTATAGCGGGAGACCGGCAAATACGCAGTATTTT
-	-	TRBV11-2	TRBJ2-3	CASSPARATQYF	TGTGCCAGCAGCCCAGCTCGGGCGACGCAGTATTTT
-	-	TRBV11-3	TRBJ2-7	CASSLRQSYEQYF	TGTGCCAGCAGCTTACGGCAGTCCTACGAGCAGTACTTC
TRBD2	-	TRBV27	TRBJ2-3	CASSLYPSGRPDTQYF	TGTGCCAGCAGTTTATACCCTAGCGGAAGACCAGATACGCAGTATTTT
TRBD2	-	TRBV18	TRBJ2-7	CASSPLPTSGRYEQYF	TGTGCCAGCTCACCACTACCCACTAGCGGGAGGTACGAGCAGTACTTC
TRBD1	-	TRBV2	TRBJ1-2	CASSVGRGLVYGYTF	TGTGCCAGCAGTGTGGGCAGGGGGCTCGTCTATGGCTACACCTTC
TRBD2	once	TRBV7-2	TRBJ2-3	CASSQFQWREYSTDTQYF	TGTGCCAGCAGCCAATTCCAGTGGCGGGAGTATAGCACAGATACGCAGTATTTT
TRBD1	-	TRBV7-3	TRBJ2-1	CASSLTQGGGNEQFF	TGTGCCAGCAGCTTAACACAGGGGGGAGGCAATGAGCAGTTCTTC
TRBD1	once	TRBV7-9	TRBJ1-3	CAIQAGGFSGNTIYF	TGTGCCATCCAGGCAGGGGGCTTCTCTGGAAACACCATATATTTT
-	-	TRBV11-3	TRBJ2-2	CASSLRGVATGELFF	TGTGCCAGCAGCTTACGGGGAGTCGCGACCGGGGAGCTGTTTTTT
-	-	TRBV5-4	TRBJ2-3	CASSFWGATQYF	TGTGCCAGCAGCTTTTGGGGGGCTACGCAGTATTTT
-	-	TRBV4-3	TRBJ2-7	CASSQEGRGPYEQYF	TGCGCCAGCAGCCAAGAAGGGCGGGGCCCCTACGAGCAGTACTTC
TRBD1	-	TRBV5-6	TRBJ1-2	CASSLGDRAYTF	TGTGCCAGCAGCTTGGGGGACAGGGCGTACACCTTC
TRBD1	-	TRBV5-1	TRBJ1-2	CASSFGTGWDGYTF	TGCGCCAGCAGCTTCGGGACAGGGTGGGATGGCTACACCTTC
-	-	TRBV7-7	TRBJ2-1	CASSSGALGYNEQFF	TGTGCTAGCAGCTCGGGGGCACTTGGCTACAATGAGCAGTTCTTC
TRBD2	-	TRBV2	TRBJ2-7	CASKSSGSYEQYF	TGTGCCAGCAAGTCTAGCGGAAGTTACGAGCAGTACTTC
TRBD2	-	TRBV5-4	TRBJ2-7	CASSLGRAGPSDYEQYF	TGTGCCAGCAGCTTGGGTCGAGCGGGACCTTCGGACTACGAGCAGTACTTC
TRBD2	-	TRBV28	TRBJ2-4	CASSSPWSGTTLAKNIQYF	TGTGCCAGCAGTTCCCCGTGGAGCGGGACGACTCTAGCCAAAAACATTCAGTACTTC